This T cell receptor beta chain was identified in a study of T-cell memory formation after mild COVID-19 (dated by TCRdb to the early 2020s). Concerning the study at large: TCR sequence clusters from the two donors were largely donor specific. Longitudinal TCRalpha and TCRbeta repertoire sequencing tracked T-cell clones expanding and contracting after mild COVID-19 in two donors. Two young, previously healthy adult volunteers made up the cohort, one male and one female.

Overall study results and their limits: SARS-CoV-2 specificity was not confirmed for the second-wave clones peaking on day 37. The detection of some responding clones in pre-infection memory suggests that pre-existing cross-reactive memory T cells joined the SARS-CoV-2 response. Contracting CD4+ clones were located mainly in the CM and EM memory subsets, whereas CD8+ clones were found to be enriched in EMRA. The study included only a couple of mild cases, and larger cohorts that include severe cases with pre-infection samples were judged to be necessary. From day 15 to 85, contracting clones showed balanced CD4/CD8 phenotypes, whereas a second wave of clones that expanded from day 15 to 37 leaned towards CD4+.

A remark on this clonotype: The specificity of this receptor is unknown. No quality values exist for individual bases; no much larger clone is one base distant.

TCRdb lists the instrument as Illumina NovaSeq 6000. TCRalpha and TCRbeta cDNA libraries were constructed by 5'RACE with constant-segment primers, with sample barcodes and unique molecular identifiers being introduced. Trizol reagent was used to extract RNA from every sample. The libraries were amplified in two PCR steps, and the second step added a second sample barcode and Illumina TruSeq adapters. Libraries were sequenced on an Illumina NovaSeq with 2 x 150 bp paired-end reads. Turning to the authors' computational methods: Demultiplexing of reads and collapsing into UMI-guided consensus sequences were performed with migec v1.2.7. With mixcr v2.1.11, UMI consensuses were aligned to TRA and TRB V and J templates and assembled into clonotypes. A clonotype was counted as expanded or contracted only if both edgeR and NoisET called the change significant, with noise models trained on biological replicates. For edgeR calls, the cutoffs were a false discovery rate-adjusted p below 0.01 and a log2 fold-change threshold of 1. As an exploratory analysis of dynamics, PCA with hierarchical clustering was applied to max-normalized trajectories of the 1000 most abundant clonotypes. Separately sequenced CD4+ and CD8+ repertoires were used to assign the CD4 or CD8 phenotype of responding clones. Through fastp at Q25 and MiXCR, TCRdb rebuilt clones from the public reads, retaining in-frame beta chains. When rows share a CDR3 protein, they turn into one entry using the most common DNA and genes. TCRdb's processing, not the authors' own work, is the source of the V and J calls. Within this sample are approximately 450,000 distinct CDR3 sequences, with 15% to 20% of them counted one time only. The ten most abundant clones make up 9% to 15% of the sample.

Ficoll-Paque density gradient centrifugation was used to isolate PBMCs. CDR1 and CDR2, per the germline V gene (reference sequence), are SEHNR and FQNEAQ. The CDR3 numbers 16 residues from cysteine through phenylalanine. Here the CDR3 DNA is all that survives: 48 bases in frame from base 1. The V and J ends are trimmed by 5 bases and 0 bases, leaving 13 bases between them. This TCR was recovered from an adult woman who had mild COVID-19 (a few samples of this study predate the infection). The sample titles of this study are shuffled in the database, so cell type and time point are left out; the donor was told from shared clones. The V gene is TRBV7-9 and the J gene is TRBJ1-4, with an unclear D gene assignment. Sequencing used PBMCs or a T cell subset sorted from them (not recorded which). The CDR3 reads CASSRLNSATNEKLFF. DNA sequence: TGTGCCAGCAGCCGCCTCAACAGTGCAACTAATGAAAAACTGTTTTTT. When the CDR3 is completed using the reference TRBV7-9 and TRBJ1-4 genes on either side, the full variable domain is DTGVSQNPRHKITKRGQNVTFRCDPISEHNRLYWYRQTLGQGPEFLTYFQNEAQLEKSRLLSDRFSAERPKGSFSTLEIQRTEQGDSAMYLCASSRLNSATNEKLFFGSGTQLSVL.